This T cell receptor beta chain was recorded in a study of monozygotic twins with inflammatory bowel disease. Study outcomes and limitations: IBD patients shared fewer clonotypes with other individuals than healthy twins, especially patients with disease activity signs. Patients with IBD had less TCRbeta diversity (inverse Simpson) than their healthy co-twins.

Using TCRalpha and TCRbeta cDNA, the researchers carried out two nested PCRs that lasted approximately 16 and 10 cycles. Reprocessing the 5' RACE reads, TCRdb reports a single entry for every CDR3 protein and omits DNA. The table lists 150,000 to 200,000 distinct CDR3 sequences. One blood sample of 2 to 2.5 ml was taken from each donor. This CDR3 has 15 residues. Germline CDR1 reads SGHRS; CDR2 reads YFSETQ. As regards this clonotype: What it recognizes is unknown.

Sequencing input: blood. This chain uses TRBV5-1 with TRBJ1-1; the TCRdb D gene call, TRBD1, has no DNA to confirm it. The clonotype was recovered from a human donor with ulcerative colitis or Crohn's disease, or a healthy co-twin of an affected twin (not recorded which). CDR3: CASSSLTGANTEAFF.